This TCR beta chain comes out of a study of human T cells and chemical hapten exposure. Germline values: CDR1 MNHEY, CDR2 SVGAGI. Trimming shortened V by 4 bases and J by 1 base, and 10 bases separated the two germline ends. CDR3 length equals 14 residues. Using its own MiXCR run on the RACE reads, TCRdb lists one record per CDR3 protein. Found here are about 260,000 distinct CDR3 sequences, roughly 8.9% of them singletons; the top ten hold 2.3%. This clonotype was observed at least ten times. Time point given: pre-sensitization, week 0. Treatment denoted: therapeutic diphenylcyclopropenone sensitization with weekly scalp DPC.

V gene TRBV6-5 combines with J gene TRBJ1-1, with D possibly matching TRBD1 (5 bases). This specimen consisted of whole blood, obtained in connection with sensitization to the hapten diphenylcyclopropenone (DPC). This receptor was taken from a woman aged 40 to 50 with alopecia areata. Some clones in this sample may be carry-over from other donors' samples. For the CDR3, the DNA is TGTGCCAGCAGTTCCCCGACAGCGAACACTGAAGCTTTCTTT. Translating gives CASSSPTANTEAFF.